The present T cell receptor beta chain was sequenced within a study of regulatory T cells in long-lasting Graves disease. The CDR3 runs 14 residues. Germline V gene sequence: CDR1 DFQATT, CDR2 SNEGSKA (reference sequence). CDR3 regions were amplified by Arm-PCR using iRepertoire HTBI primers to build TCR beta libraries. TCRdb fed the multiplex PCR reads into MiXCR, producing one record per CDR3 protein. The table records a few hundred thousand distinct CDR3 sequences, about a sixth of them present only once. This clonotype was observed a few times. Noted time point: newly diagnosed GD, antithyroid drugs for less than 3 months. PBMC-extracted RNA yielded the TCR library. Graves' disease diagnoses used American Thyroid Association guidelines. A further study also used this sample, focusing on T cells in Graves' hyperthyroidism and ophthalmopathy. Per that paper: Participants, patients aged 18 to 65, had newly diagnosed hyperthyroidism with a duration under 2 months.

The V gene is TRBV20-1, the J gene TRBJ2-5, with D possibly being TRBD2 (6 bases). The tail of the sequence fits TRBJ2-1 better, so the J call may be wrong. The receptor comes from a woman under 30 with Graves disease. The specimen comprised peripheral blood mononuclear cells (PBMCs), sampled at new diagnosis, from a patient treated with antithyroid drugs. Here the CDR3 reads CSARGRGTNNEQFF. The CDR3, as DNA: TGCAGTGCTAGAGGGCGGGGAACAAACAATGAGCAGTTCTTC.